The sequence of this T cell receptor (beta chain) was determined in a study of cytomegalovirus exposure and HLA in healthy donors. The CDR3 has 21 amino acids. V lost 0 bases to trimming and J lost 2 bases; unmatched junction nucleotides: 17. Germline assignment: CDR1 SGHRS and CDR2 YFSETQ. 13 Jbeta primers and 60 Vbeta primers were used for the PCR. TCRdb keeps only in-frame clones here, not all; method: immunoSEQ multiplex PCR. In total, the table holds about 200,000 clones. Findings and limits, study-wide: The study had only CMV serostatus as immune exposure information.

About this clone itself: The target antigen is unknown.

The origin of this receptor is a boy aged 10-17 years in good health and CMV-seronegative. Sequencing was done on a sample of PBMCs. The chain employs TRBV5-1 and TRBJ2-6; 7 bases are shared with TRBD1. CDR3 in DNA: TGCGCCAGCAGCTTGGTGGCGTTAACCGGGACAGCGGTCCCTGGGGCCAACGTCCTGACTTTC. As protein: CASSLVALTGTAVPGANVLTF.